The 26 T cell receptor beta chains below all came from one sample that was sequenced in a study of blood T cell repertoires in COVID-19. The table came from immunoSEQ multiplex PCR; TCRdb's copy has only in-frame clones and leaves some out. The data hold 370,000 or so clones, with 81% observed a single time. The sequenced sample consisted of peripheral blood. Source of these receptors: a human donor with acute or convalescent COVID-19. The donor label of this sample is uncertain.

The chain joins TRBV2 to TRBJ2-2, with 7 bases identical to TRBD1. The CDR3 covers 14 residues. V gave up 6 bases and J gave up 4 bases; unmatched junction bases: 5. The germline gives CDR1 SNHLY, CDR2 FYNNEI. The CDR3 here is CASRIQGPTGELFF. The DNA of the CDR3 is TGTGCCAGCAGGATACAGGGGCCCACCGGGGAGCTGTTTTTT.

This chain uses TRBV19 with TRBJ1-2; no reliable D call. The germline gives CDR1 LNHDA, CDR2 SQIVND (reference sequence). The V and J ends lost 5 bases and 4 bases respectively, with 17 bases between them. The CDR3 has 15 residues. CDR3 in DNA: TGTGCCAGTAGTGTTAACACCAGACTTACCTATGGCTACACCTTC. Amino acids: CASSVNTRLTYGYTF.

This clone was seen only once. V usage is TRBV28 and J usage is TRBJ1-6; no clear D. Germline CDR1 MDHEN, CDR2 SYDVKM. V was shortened by 4 bases and J by 0 bases, with 7 bases between the two germline ends. The CDR3 spans 15 residues. CDR3 loop: CASSSGSSYNSPLHF. CDR3 bases: TGTGCCAGCAGTTCCGGGAGCTCCTATAATTCACCCCTCCACTTT.

The CDR3 DNA sequence: TGTGCCAGTAGTGACCTCCCCCGGGGGGGGTATCAGCCCCAGCATTTT. It specifies CASSDLPRGGYQPQHF. V and J are TRBV19 and TRBJ1-5; D might be TRBD1 (5 bases). Trimming cost V 5 bases and J 5 bases, with 19 bases left between them. Germline assignment: CDR1 LNHDA and CDR2 SQIVND (reference sequence). This CDR3 spans 16 amino acids.

This chain links TRBV15 with TRBJ1-4; 7 bases match TRBD1. CDR1 and CDR2 (germline): LNHNV, YYDKDF (reference sequence). V lost 3 bases, J lost 3 bases, and 4 bases stayed unmatched. There are 15 residues in the CDR3. Written as DNA, the CDR3 is TGTGCCACCAGCAGGAGGGACAGCTCTAATGAAAAACTGTTTTTT. Amino acids: CATSRRDSSNEKLFF.

The genes are TRBV18 and TRBJ1-1; possible D gene TRBD1, 5 bases. With 6 bases removed from V and 4 bases from J, the gap between germline ends came to 21 bases. The germline CDR1 and CDR2 sequences are KGHSH and LQKENI. The CDR3 runs 16 residues. CDR3 protein: CASSPDTGNGGTEAFF. DNA of the CDR3: TGTGCCAGCTCGCCGGATACAGGTAACGGGGGCACTGAAGCTTTCTTT.

J is TRBJ1-1 and V is TRBV11-2; 8 bases align to TRBD1. The CDR3 runs 13 residues. V trimming: 5 bases; J trimming: 4 bases; junction bases outside the gene matches: 3. CDR1 is SGHAT and CDR2 is FQNNGV in the germline V gene. CDR3: CASSPTGVTEAFF. The DNA for the CDR3 is TGTGCCAGCAGCCCGACAGGGGTCACTGAAGCTTTCTTT.

A single count supports this clone. The chain uses TRBV7-2 and TRBJ2-4, with D possibly matching TRBD2 (7 bases). Germline lookup yields CDR1 SGHTA and CDR2 FQGNSA. The CDR3 is made up of 15 amino acids. With 4 bases removed from V and 4 bases from J, the gap between germline ends came to 14 bases. The DNA for the CDR3 is TGTGCCAGCAGCTCCCGAGGGGGGGGGAAAAACATTCAGTACTTC. Translated: CASSSRGGGKNIQYF.

V gene TRBV18 combines with J gene TRBJ1-1; D perhaps matches TRBD1 (6 bases). Germline-derived CDR1 and CDR2 are KGHSH and LQKENI. The ends were cut back, 3 bases at V and 1 base at J, with 12 bases in the middle. This CDR3 region has 15 residues. CDR3 protein: CASSPRTVTNTEAFF. CDR3 coding DNA: TGTGCCAGCTCACCGCGGACAGTTACGAACACTGAAGCTTTCTTT.

This clone was recorded a few times. The rearrangement joins TRBV5-4 to TRBJ2-7; 9 bases line up with TRBD2. V dropped 0 bases and J dropped 2; count of bases not matched to a gene: 3. Germline CDR1 is SGHNT and CDR2 is YYREEE (reference sequence). This CDR3 has 15 residues. The CDR3 bases are TGTGCCAGCAGCTTGGAGCGGGGGGCCACCTACGAGCAGTACTTC. Protein product: CASSLERGATYEQYF.

The V call is TRBV20-1, the J call TRBJ2-1, with D possibly matching TRBD2 (5 bases). V gave up 5 bases and J gave up 8 bases, with 10 bases separating them. CDR1 is DFQATT and CDR2 is SNEGSKA in the germline V gene (reference sequence). CDR3 length: 11 amino acids. The CDR3 coding sequence is TGCAGTGCTCCGCTAGCCTATGAGCAGTTCTTC. Translation gives CSAPLAYEQFF.

The V and J genes are TRBV19 and TRBJ1-2; no clear D. With 3 bases removed from V and 5 bases from J, the gap between germline ends came to 13 bases. Per the germline V gene, CDR1 is LNHDA and CDR2 is SQIVND (reference sequence). The CDR3 is 14 residues long. CDR3 sequence reads: CASSIPTDSYGYTF. For the CDR3, the DNA is TGTGCCAGTAGTATCCCGACGGACTCTTATGGCTACACCTTC.

Only one count was recorded for this clone. The chain joins TRBV6-4 to TRBJ1-6; D is uncertain. V was trimmed by 2 bases and J by 10 bases, leaving 15 bases between them. CDR1 MRHNA and CDR2 SNTAGT come from the germline V gene. This CDR3 contains 15 residues. The CDR3 DNA reads as TGTGCCAGCAGTGACGCGCCGAGCGGAGGGTCACCCCTCCACTTT. It specifies CASSDAPSGGSPLHF.

This clone was detected a few times. This rearrangement joins TRBV11-2 to TRBJ1-2; 7 bases match TRBD1. V shed 5 bases and J 5 bases; nucleotides not matched to a gene: 11. This CDR3 has 15 amino acids. Germline V gene sequence: CDR1 SGHAT, CDR2 FQNNGV. The CDR3 sequence is CASSARDRGTYGYTF. The CDR3 nucleotides read TGTGCCAGCAGCGCCCGGGACAGAGGGACTTATGGCTACACCTTC.

This sequence joins TRBV7-2 and TRBJ1-2; D is perhaps TRBD1 (5 bases). The CDR3 is 15 residues long. V was shortened by 3 bases and J by 0 bases, with 11 bases between the two germline ends. CDR1 is SGHTA and CDR2 is FQGNSA in the germline V gene. In DNA, the CDR3 is TGTGCCAGCAGCTTTACAGGTTCGTCTAACTATGGCTACACCTTC. It is translated as CASSFTGSSNYGYTF. Filled out from reference TRBV7-2 and TRBJ1-2, the complete variable domain reads GAGVSQSPSNKVTEKGKDVELRCDPISGHTALYWYRQSLGQGLEFLIYFQGNSAPDKSGLPSDRFSAERTGGSVSTLTIQRTQQEDSAVYLCASSFTGSSNYGYTFGSGTRLTVV.

The chain has TRBV6-2 or TRBV6-3 and TRBJ1-5; D might be TRBD1 (6 bases). This CDR3 has 14 residues. Germline values: CDR1 MNHEY, CDR2 SVGEGT. The ends were cut back, 2 bases at V and 4 bases at J, with 9 bases in the middle. CDR3 bases: TGTGCCAGCAGTTACGACCAGGGGAATCAGCCCCAGCATTTT. This gives the protein CASSYDQGNQPQHF.

This clone appeared a single time. The rearrangement uses TRBV11-2 and TRBJ2-3, with D hard to call. The CDR3 covers 15 residues. Deletions cut 1 base from V and 2 bases from J, with 10 bases between. The V gene's germline CDR1 is SGHAT and CDR2 FQNNGV. CDR3 in amino acids: CASSLVSGFTDTQYF. The CDR3 nucleotides are TGTGCCAGCAGCTTAGTATCAGGCTTCACAGATACGCAGTATTTT.

The chain joins TRBV18 to TRBJ1-1; 8 positions agree with TRBD1. This CDR3 spans 17 amino acids. J was trimmed by 1 base and V by 2 bases; bases with no gene match: 9. Germline CDR1 KGHSH, CDR2 LQKENI. CDR3 nucleotides: TGTGCCAGCTCACCAGTTCAGACAGGGGTCGGGAACACTGAAGCTTTCTTT. This encodes CASSPVQTGVGNTEAFF.

V gene TRBV29-1 combines with J gene TRBJ2-1; 7 bases align to TRBD2. The V and J ends lost 4 bases and 5 bases, in that order; junction bases with no gene match: 8. The CDR3 is 14 residues long. Germline CDR1 reads SQVTM; CDR2 reads ANQGSEA. This CDR3 is CSVGGGRAHNEQFF. CDR3 nucleotide sequence: TGCAGCGTTGGGGGTGGGAGGGCTCACAATGAGCAGTTCTTC.

J is TRBJ1-4 and V is TRBV7-8; 7 bases are shared with TRBD1. The ends lost 5 bases at V and 6 bases at J; junction bases unmatched: 6. There are 14 residues in the CDR3. Germline V CDR1 and CDR2: SGHVS, FQNEAQ. Here the CDR3 reads CASSRFQGDEKLFF. CDR3 coding DNA: TGTGCCAGCAGCCGATTTCAGGGGGATGAAAAACTGTTTTTT.

This clone was found once. The identical CDR3 is also encoded by other nucleotide sequences in the sample. The CDR3 region has the DNA TGTGCCAGCTCACCGGACAGGGGTGAGCAGTACTTC. It encodes CASSPDRGEQYF. The chain has TRBV18 and TRBJ2-7; TRBD1 matches 9 bases. After removal of 3 bases from V and 7 bases from J, the junction contained 1 base not matched to a gene. Germline CDR1 reads KGHSH; CDR2 reads LQKENI. The CDR3 extends over 12 amino acids. Filled out from reference TRBV18 and TRBJ2-7, the complete variable domain reads NAGVMQNPRHLVRRRGQEARLRCSPMKGHSHVYWYRQLPEEGLKFMVYLQKENIIDESGMPKERFSAEFPKEGPSILRIQQVVRGDSAAYFCASSPDRGEQYFGPGTRLTVT.

This clone was observed a single time. The V call is TRBV18, the J call TRBJ1-1; maybe TRBD1 (5 bases). V lost 2 bases to trimming and J lost 1 base, with 5 bases between them. Germline V CDR1 and CDR2: KGHSH, LQKENI. The CDR3 runs 13 residues. Here the CDR3 DNA reads TGTGCCAGCTCACCAGGGGCGAACACTGAAGCTTTCTTT. It translates to CASSPGANTEAFF.

The V gene is TRBV16, the J gene TRBJ2-1, with D maybe TRBD2 (5 bases). The germline V gene has CDR1 KGHSY and CDR2 FQNENV. The germline V and J ends were trimmed by 1 base and 7 bases, with 14 bases remaining between them. This CDR3 has 15 residues. In nucleotides, the CDR3 is TGTGCCAGCAGCCAATTCAGCGGTCCCGGTAATGAGCAGTTCTTC. Protein sequence: CASSQFSGPGNEQFF. The full variable domain, rest sourced from reference TRBV16 and TRBJ2-1, is GEEVAQTPKHLVRGEGQKAKLYCAPIKGHSYVFWYQQVLKNEFKFLISFQNENVFDETGMPKERFSAKCLPNSPCSLEIQATKLEDSAVYFCASSQFSGPGNEQFFGPGTRLTVL.

The CDR3 loop is CSVPGLGSYEQYF. DNA of the CDR3: TGCAGCGTCCCGGGACTAGGCTCCTACGAGCAGTACTTC. This chain connects TRBV29-1 to TRBJ2-7; TRBD2 matches at 8 bases. CDR3 length: 13 residues. J lost 0 bases, V lost 6 bases, and 4 bases had no gene match. The germline V gene encodes CDR1 SQVTM and CDR2 ANQGSEA.

V gene TRBV5-8 combines with J gene TRBJ2-3; D is possibly TRBD2 (6 bases). The V gene's germline CDR1 is SGHTS and CDR2 YDEGEE. Trimming shortened V by 5 bases and J by 5 bases, and 18 bases separated the two germline ends. CDR3 length equals 15 residues. CDR3: CASSYVWGGEDTQYF. The CDR3 nucleotides are TGTGCCAGCAGTTATGTGTGGGGCGGGGAAGATACGCAGTATTTT. The full variable domain, rest sourced from reference TRBV5-8 and TRBJ2-3, is EAGVTQSPTHLIKTRGQQATLRCSPISGHTSVYWYQQALGLGLQFLLWYDEGEERNRGNFPPRFSGRQFPNYSSELNVNALELEDSALYLCASSYVWGGEDTQYFGPGTRLTVL.

The chain has TRBV7-9 and TRBJ2-3, with 7 bases that match TRBD1. The germline V gene encodes CDR1 SEHNR and CDR2 FQNEAQ (reference sequence). V lost 4 bases to trimming and J lost 1 base; unmatched junction nucleotides: 5. This CDR3 has 15 amino acids. CDR3 in amino acids: CASSSRQGGTDTQYF. The CDR3 region has the DNA TGTGCCAGCAGCTCCCGACAGGGAGGCACAGATACGCAGTATTTT. Supplemented by reference TRBV7-9 and TRBJ2-3, the full variable domain reads DTGVSQNPRHKITKRGQNVTFRCDPISEHNRLYWYRQTLGQGPEFLTYFQNEAQLEKSRLLSDRFSAERPKGSFSTLEIQRTEQGDSAMYLCASSSRQGGTDTQYFGPGTRLTVL.